The rows below give T cell receptor beta chains drawn from one sample of a study of cytomegalovirus exposure and HLA in healthy donors. Only in-frame clones appear in the TCRdb table, and some are missing; sequencing was by immunoSEQ multiplex PCR. The sample lists around 150,000 clones; about 71% were seen once. Sequences were obtained from PBMCs. The receptors were gathered from a man aged 50 or older in good health and CMV-seronegative. Each CDR3 is given with its conserved first and last residue. The D gene is left open where the match is weak. For some rows the clone size is stated as once, few or many, or as a class when expanded; others skip it.

J gene | D gene | V gene | clone size | CDR3 DNA | CDR3 protein
TRBJ1-2 | NA | TRBV19 | NA | TGTGCCAGTAGTCATCAGCGTCCTTCCGACTATGGCTACACCTTC | CASSHQRPSDYGYTF
TRBJ2-7 | TRBD1 | TRBV5-1 | NA | TGCGCCAGCAGCGCCGGACAGGGGCGCTACGAGCAGTACTTC | CASSAGQGRYEQYF
TRBJ2-1 | NA | TRBV5-1 | NA | TGCGCCAGCAGCCGAACACCAGGGTTTCGCAATGAGCAGTTCTTC | CASSRTPGFRNEQFF
TRBJ2-3 | NA | TRBV7-2 | NA | TGTGCCAGCACGGCGGGACTTCGGGTCGATACGCAGTATTTT | CASTAGLRVDTQYF
TRBJ2-7 | TRBD1 | TRBV10-2 | NA | TGCGCCAGCAGGGTCGGACAGGCGGCCCACGAGCAGTACTTC | CASRVGQAAHEQYF
TRBJ1-5 | NA | TRBV7-9 | NA | TGTGCCAGCAGCTTAGTGGCCAATCAGCCCCAGCATTTT | CASSLVANQPQHF
TRBJ2-7 | TRBD2 | TRBV27 | NA | TGTGCCAGCAGGCCGGGACTTCCTGGGACTAGCGGGGGTGTTTTGGGCGAGCAGTACTTC | CASRPGLPGTSGGVLGEQYF
TRBJ1-1 | NA | TRBV27 | NA | TGTGCCAGCAGTTTAACGGTCTCTGCTGTGAACACTGAAGCTTTCTTT | CASSLTVSAVNTEAFF
TRBJ1-2 | NA | TRBV7-2 | NA | TGTGCCAGCAGCTTCGATAGCCGAGCGGGGGGCTACACCTTC | CASSFDSRAGGYTF
TRBJ1-2 | NA | TRBV4-1 | NA | TGCGCCAGCAGCCAAGATTCCTATCAAGCCGGGACACCTACTAACTATGGCTACACCTTC | CASSQDSYQAGTPTNYGYTF
TRBJ1-2 | NA | TRBV5-4 | NA | TGTGCCAGCAGCTCTGGAATGGACAGAGGTATCTATGGCTACACCTTC | CASSSGMDRGIYGYTF
TRBJ2-7 | TRBD1 | TRBV6-5 | NA | TGTGCCAGCAGTTTCGGACAGGGTGGGTTCTACGAGCAGTACTTC | CASSFGQGGFYEQYF
TRBJ2-5 | NA | TRBV5-4 | NA | TGTGCCAGCAGCTTTGAGGGACTGGCGACCAAAGAGACCCAGTACTTC | CASSFEGLATKETQYF
TRBJ1-6 | NA | TRBV6-5 | few | TGTGCCAGCAGTTACCAGCAGGGGATGGATTCACCCCTCCACTTT | CASSYQQGMDSPLHF
TRBJ1-2 | NA | TRBV7-9 | NA | TGTGCCAGCAGCTTAGGCGGGTTTGGCTACACCTTC | CASSLGGFGYTF
TRBJ2-7 | TRBD1 | TRBV18 | NA | TGTGCCAGCTCGATGGGACAGGGGGGTTACGAGCAGTACTTC | CASSMGQGGYEQYF
TRBJ2-5 | NA | TRBV5-6 | NA | TGTGCCAGCAGCCCGACCCCAGGGCTACCCCGAGAGACCCAGTACTTC | CASSPTPGLPRETQYF
TRBJ2-1 | NA | TRBV7-2 | NA | TGTGCCAGCAGTACATACAATGAGCAGTTCTTC | CASSTYNEQFF
TRBJ1-4 | NA | TRBV10-1 | few | TGCGCCAGCAGTGTGGAGGGTCGAGGGGAAAAACTGTTTTTT | CASSVEGRGEKLFF
TRBJ1-6 | NA | TRBV5-1 | NA | TGCGCCAGCAGCCGGGACGGGGGTCCGGGGTCACCCCTCCACTTT | CASSRDGGPGSPLHF
TRBJ2-2 | NA | TRBV2 | NA | TGTGCCAGCACGCGACGAGACAGTACCAACACCGGGGAGCTGTTTTTT | CASTRRDSTNTGELFF
TRBJ1-2 | TRBD1 | TRBV29-1 | NA | TGCAGCGCTTCGACAGGGGAGTCCTATGGCTACACCTTC | CSASTGESYGYTF
TRBJ1-1 | TRBD1 | TRBV10-1 | NA | TGCGCCAGCAGTTTATTGGGACAGGGGCCTGAAGCTTTCTTT | CASSLLGQGPEAFF
TRBJ2-4 | NA | TRBV19 | NA | TGTGCCAGTAGCGACCCGGGGGACGGAAAAAACATTCAGTACTTC | CASSDPGDGKNIQYF
TRBJ2-1 | NA | TRBV7-3 | few | TGTGCCAGCAGCTTAGGGCCGGGGGGCGAAAATGAGCAGTTCTTC | CASSLGPGGENEQFF
TRBJ1-5 | NA | TRBV19 | NA | TGTGCCAGTAGTTTCGGTTTAAGTCCGCGGAATCAGCCCCAGCATTTT | CASSFGLSPRNQPQHF
TRBJ1-1 | TRBD1 | TRBV2 | NA | TGTGCCAGCAGTTCTACCACAGGGGGAGGCACTGAAGCTTTCTTT | CASSSTTGGGTEAFF
TRBJ2-3 | NA | TRBV28 | NA | TGTGCCAGCAGTCTAGGCCTGAACACAGATACGCAGTATTTT | CASSLGLNTDTQYF
TRBJ2-3 | NA | TRBV9 | NA | TGTGCCAGCAGCGTGTCCAGCGTGGATACGCAGTATTTT | CASSVSSVDTQYF
TRBJ2-7 | NA | TRBV28 | NA | TGTGCCAGCGGGGGCTCTGGACTTAGTATCTACGAGCAGTACTTC | CASGGSGLSIYEQYF